The 8 T cell receptor beta chains reported below all come from one sample, sequenced in a study of cytotoxic CD8 clonotypes in ibrutinib-treated CLL. Repertoires were generated with immunoSEQ multiplex PCR, while TCRdb's copy carries only in-frame clones and drops some. The repertoire has tens of thousands of clones, 60% to 75% of them found once; the top ten carry roughly a tenth. Here the sequenced sample was PBMCs, taken at disease progression, from a patient treated with ibrutinib. These receptors were obtained from a human donor with chronic lymphocytic leukemia.

This chain links TRBV4-1 with TRBJ1-2, with 10 bases matching TRBD1. CDR1 and CDR2 from the germline V gene are MGHRA and YSYEKL. The J segment lost 8 bases and the V segment lost 2 bases, leaving 11 bases of the junction unmatched. The CDR3 length is 16 residues. As DNA, the CDR3 is TGCGCCAGCAGCCAACCGACCGGGACAGGGGAAGACGGCTACACCTTC. This gives the protein CASSQPTGTGEDGYTF.

This clone was recorded only once. The chain has TRBV28 and TRBJ2-5; D may be TRBD1 (5 bases). The CDR3 extends over 13 amino acids. V was shortened by 4 bases and J by 4 bases, with 10 bases between the two germline ends. Per the germline V gene, CDR1 is MDHEN and CDR2 is SYDVKM. As DNA, the CDR3 is TGTGCCAGCAGTTCGTCGCAGGGAGAGACCCAGTACTTC. Translated: CASSSSQGETQYF. Looking up the rest from reference TRBV28 and TRBJ2-5 gives the full variable domain: DVKVTQSSRYLVKRTGEKVFLECVQDMDHENMFWYRQDPGLGLRLIYFSYDVKMKEKGDIPEGYSVSREKKERFSLILESASTNQTSMYLCASSSSQGETQYFGPGTRLLVL.

This rearrangement joins TRBV6-5 to TRBJ2-1; D unclear. The CDR3 has 14 amino acids. Germline V lookup: CDR1 MNHEY, CDR2 SVGAGI. V gave up 4 bases and J gave up 4 bases, with 11 bases separating them. The CDR3 region is CASSLGRSYNEQFF. Here the CDR3 DNA reads TGTGCCAGCAGTTTAGGACGGAGTTACAATGAGCAGTTCTTC.

The genes are TRBV5-1 and TRBJ1-1, with D uncertain. V was pared by 0 bases and J by 8 bases, with 8 bases between. The germline gives CDR1 SGHRS, CDR2 YFSETQ. The CDR3 is 12 residues long. The CDR3 sequence is CASSLDGEEAFF. The CDR3 DNA sequence: TGCGCCAGCAGCTTGGATGGGGAGGAAGCTTTCTTT.

Only a few counts were recorded for this clone. V gene TRBV6-5 combines with J gene TRBJ2-7; 9 bases agree with TRBD2. V shed 8 bases, J shed 6 bases, and the junction held 8 bases outside the gene matches. The CDR3 has 13 residues. The germline CDR1 and CDR2 sequences are MNHEY and SVGAGI. CDR3 nucleotides: TGTGCCAGCCAAGTAGCGGGAGTTTCCGAGCAGTACTTC. It is translated as CASQVAGVSEQYF.

This clone came up a few times. V gene TRBV19 combines with J gene TRBJ1-2, with D tentatively TRBD1 (6 bases). The CDR3 is made up of 14 amino acids. V was clipped by 4 bases and J by 1 base, with 10 bases between them. Germline V gene sequence: CDR1 LNHDA, CDR2 SQIVND (reference sequence). Written as DNA, the CDR3 is TGTGCCAGTAGTACCTGGACAGATAACTATGGCTACACCTTC. It is translated as CASSTWTDNYGYTF.

This clone was counted a few times. The chain carries TRBV19 and TRBJ2-7; 7 bases fit TRBD1. Germline CDR1 reads LNHDA; CDR2 reads SQIVND (reference sequence). The V and J ends lost 9 bases and 0 bases, in that order; junction bases with no gene match: 8. The CDR3 sequence is 14 residues long. The CDR3 nucleotides read TGTGCCAGGGGCCCGGGACAGAGCTCCTACGAGCAGTACTTC. This sequence encodes CARGPGQSSYEQYF.

This clone was seen a handful of times. The CDR3 spells CASSVGHQPQHF. CDR3 sequence (DNA): TGTGCCAGCAGTGTGGGTCATCAGCCCCAGCATTTT. The rearrangement links TRBV25-1 to TRBJ1-5; D uncertain. V was trimmed by 4 bases and J by 5 bases, leaving 6 bases between them. Germline CDR1 is MGHDK and CDR2 is SYGVNS. The CDR3 sequence is 12 residues long.